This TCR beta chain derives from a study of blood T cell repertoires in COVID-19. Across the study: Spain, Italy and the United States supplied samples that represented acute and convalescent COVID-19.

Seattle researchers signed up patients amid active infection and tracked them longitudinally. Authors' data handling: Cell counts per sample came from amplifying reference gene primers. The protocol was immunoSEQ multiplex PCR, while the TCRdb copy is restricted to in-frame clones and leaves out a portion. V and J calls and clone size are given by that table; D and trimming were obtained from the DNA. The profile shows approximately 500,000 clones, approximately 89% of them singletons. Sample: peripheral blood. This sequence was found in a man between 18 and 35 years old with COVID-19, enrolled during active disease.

CDR3 sequence (DNA): TGTGCCACCAGCAGAGGAGAAACAGGGCCCTACGAGCAGTACTTC. It translates to CATSRGETGPYEQYF. The J gene is TRBJ2-7, the V gene TRBV15; weak D call: TRBD1 (6 bases). The V gene's germline CDR1 is LNHNV and CDR2 YYDKDF (reference sequence). The V end lost 1 base, the J end lost 2 bases, and 12 bases lay between the germline ends. The CDR3 consists of 15 residues.